This T cell receptor beta chain comes out of a study of spatial heterogeneity in lung cancer. Study-wide results and limits: Tracking of tumor mutation counts was seen in expanded intratumoral alpha and beta TCR counts.

Ten or more counts support this clonotype. Its antigen is unidentified. MiXCR, applied by TCRdb to the 5' RACE reads, yields one record per CDR3 protein. The sample includes under 20,000 distinct CDR3 sequences, 7% of them seen just once. Trimming left V 0 bases short and J 1 base short, with 6 bases between. Germline V gives CDR1 GTSNPN, CDR2 SVGIG (reference sequence). CDR3 length: 14 residues. This sample's time point: sample taken at primary tumor resection. Sequencing was performed on whole RNA extracted from tumor and nontumor lung tissue, or from frozen PBMC, and the material was left unsorted. This material consisted of lung tumor tissue, taken at surgery. The rearrangement links TRBV30 to TRBJ2-2, with D possibly being TRBD2 (5 bases). This TCR came from a female donor with early-stage non-small cell lung cancer. The CDR3 nucleotides are TGTGCCTGGAGTGTCCGGGGGAACACCGGGGAGCTGTTTTTT. Its protein product is CAWSVRGNTGELFF.